Presented here are 18 T cell receptor beta chains from one specimen sequenced in a study of T-cell reconstitution after alpha-beta-depleted transplantation in children. Library preparation (for TCRbeta) was performed with unique molecular identifiers. A single record per CDR3 protein comes from TCRdb applying MiXCR to the PCR reads. Among some 390,000 distinct CDR3 sequences listed, just over 20% were seen once. Here the sequenced sample was PBMCs from the stem cell graft donor, taken from the stem cell graft. The receptors here all came from a human donor who donated a stem cell graft to a child with acute myeloid leukemia.

This clonotype was seen at least ten times. The chain links TRBV27 to TRBJ2-7; 7 bases are shared with TRBD2. With 2 bases clipped from V and 4 bases from J, the junction kept 8 bases outside the gene matches. CDR1 MNHEY and CDR2 SMNVEV come from the germline V gene (reference sequence). This CDR3 contains 15 residues. CDR3 nucleotide sequence: TGTGCCAGCAGTTTAGCGGGAGTAGGAAGTTACGAGCAGTACTTC. Protein product: CASSLAGVGSYEQYF.

The genes are TRBV5-1 and TRBJ1-5; 8 nucleotides line up with TRBD1. The CDR3 loop spans 14 amino acids. Germline CDR1 SGHRS, CDR2 YFSETQ. V was clipped by 4 bases and J by 7 bases; unmatched bases: 7. CDR3 amino acids: CASSPSGGRQPQHF. In nucleotides, the CDR3 is TGCGCCAGCAGCCCCTCAGGGGGCAGGCAGCCCCAGCATTTT.

This clonotype was seen many times. The genes are TRBV6-5 and TRBJ2-6; D is perhaps TRBD2 (5 bases). Germline values: CDR1 MNHEY, CDR2 SVGAGI. Trimming pared 0 bases from V and 0 bases from J, leaving 12 bases between. This CDR3 spans 18 amino acids. The CDR3 DNA follows: TGTGCCAGCAGTTACTCGCTGCGGGCTAGCTCTGGGGCCAACGTCCTGACTTTC. Its protein is CASSYSLRASSGANVLTF.

In this sample, this clonotype turned up once. The rearrangement uses TRBV11-2 and TRBJ2-6; no firm D call. The CDR3 contains 18 residues. Germline values: CDR1 SGHAT, CDR2 FQNNGV. V lost 5 bases and J lost 0, with 17 bases in between. CDR3: CASSTLTHAASGANVLTF. DNA for the CDR3: TGTGCCAGCAGCACTTTGACCCACGCAGCCTCTGGGGCCAACGTCCTGACTTTC.

CDR3 bases: TGTGCCAGCAGGGCCGGGACAGGACCATACAATGAGCAGTTCTTC. Translated, it gives CASRAGTGPYNEQFF. J is TRBJ2-1 and V is TRBV2, with TRBD1 matching over 8 bases. Germline CDR1 reads SNHLY; CDR2 reads FYNNEI. CDR3 length: 15 residues. V was pared by 6 bases and J by 4 bases, with 8 bases of the junction left unmatched.

This clonotype has only a few counts. J is TRBJ1-2 and V is TRBV12-3 or TRBV12-4; D is possibly TRBD1 (6 bases). Trimming removed 3 bases at V and 8 bases at J, with 13 bases between. This CDR3 region has 13 residues. As DNA, the CDR3 is TGTGCCAGCAGTTTCAGGCCAGGGGACGGCTACACCTTC. Translated: CASSFRPGDGYTF.

In its sample, this clonotype was seen a few times. V and J are TRBV15 and TRBJ2-7; 8 bases align to TRBD2. V was clipped by 3 bases and J by 0 bases; unmatched bases: 4. The CDR3 length is 15 residues. Germline V gene data show CDR1 as LNHNV and CDR2 as YYDKDF (reference sequence). The CDR3 region is CATSSGGASSYEQYF. DNA for the CDR3: TGTGCCACCAGCAGCGGGGGGGCAAGCTCCTACGAGCAGTACTTC.

J is TRBJ1-5 and V is TRBV12-3 or TRBV12-4; TRBD1 agrees at 8 bases. This CDR3 has 16 amino acids. V shed 6 bases and J 3 bases; nucleotides not matched to a gene: 10. CDR3 nucleotides: TGTGCCAGCAGCCAGAACAGACAGGGGAACAATCAGCCCCAGCATTTT. It encodes CASSQNRQGNNQPQHF.

The chain combines TRBV4-1 with TRBJ1-1; 9 bases fit TRBD1. The CDR3 spans 15 residues. Germline CDR1 and CDR2: MGHRA and YSYEKL. Losses at the gene ends were 1 base for V and 7 bases for J; bases not matched to a gene: 7. The DNA for the CDR3 is TGCGCCAGCAGCCAAGCCCGGGACAGGGCTTATGAAGCTTTCTTT. Translation: CASSQARDRAYEAFF.

For this clonotype: A much larger clone differs by one base, so this may be a read error. The chain combines TRBV10-2 with TRBJ2-1, with a tentative D call TRBD2 (7 bases). This CDR3 has 14 amino acids. CDR1 and CDR2 from the germline V gene are WSHSY and SAAADI. The CDR3 reads CAIRGGGPYNERFF. The CDR3 nucleotides are TGCGCCATCAGAGGGGGGGGGCCTTACAATGAGCGGTTCTTC.

V gene TRBV20-1 combines with J gene TRBJ1-1, with TRBD1 matching 9 bases. The CDR3 is made up of 15 amino acids. With V trimmed by 5 bases and J by 4 bases, 11 bases remained unmatched. CDR1 DFQATT and CDR2 SNEGSKA come from the germline V gene (reference sequence). The DNA of the CDR3 is TGCAGTGCTGGAAGCCCGACAGGGGGGCCCACTGAAGCTTTCTTT. Translating it yields CSAGSPTGGPTEAFF.

This clonotype was observed at least ten times. The rearrangement uses TRBV20-1 and TRBJ2-1, with D maybe TRBD1 (5 bases). Germline V lookup: CDR1 DFQATT, CDR2 SNEGSKA (reference sequence). CDR3 length equals 15 residues. Trimming removed 2 bases from V and 3 bases from J, with 14 bases in between. CDR3 sequence reads: CSARRPGSIYNEQFF. DNA of the CDR3: TGCAGTGCTAGAAGACCAGGGTCCATCTACAATGAGCAGTTCTTC.

This clonotype was recorded a few times. The chain carries TRBV27 and TRBJ2-3, with D tentatively TRBD2 (7 bases). Looked up from germline, CDR1 is MNHEY and CDR2 is SMNVEV (reference sequence). The CDR3 contains 15 residues. V was shortened by 7 bases and J by 6 bases, with 20 bases between the two germline ends. Here the CDR3 reads CASTYRASGGDTQYF. In DNA, the CDR3 is TGTGCCAGCACCTACAGGGCTAGCGGAGGGGATACGCAGTATTTT.

This clonotype has a count of ten or more. Sequence at one end of the junction differs from germline and may be a read error. This chain links TRBV29-1 with TRBJ2-7; the D gene is possibly TRBD1 (5 bases). The CDR3 runs 16 residues. The germline CDR1 and CDR2 sequences are SQVTM and ANQGSEA. Here the CDR3 reads CSVEAATASFRFKQYF. The CDR3 nucleotides are TGCAGCGTCGAAGCAGCGACAGCCTCTTTCCGCTTCAAGCAGTACTTC.

This clonotype came up many times. This chain joins TRBV7-2 and TRBJ2-7, with D unclear. V gave up 5 bases and J gave up 3 bases, with 14 bases separating them. Germline CDR1 and CDR2: SGHTA and FQGNSA. This CDR3 comprises 14 residues. CDR3 DNA: TGTGCCAGCAGCCCCAGTCTTGTTAACTACGAGCAGTACTTC. It codes for CASSPSLVNYEQYF. The full variable domain, with the rest looked up from reference TRBV7-2 and TRBJ2-7, is GAGVSQSPSNKVTEKGKDVELRCDPISGHTALYWYRQSLGQGLEFLIYFQGNSAPDKSGLPSDRFSAERTGGSVSTLTIQRTQQEDSAVYLCASSPSLVNYEQYFGPGTRLTVT.

This clonotype was observed many times. One junction end disagrees with the germline gene, perhaps due to a read error. The chain recombines TRBV4-3 with TRBJ2-7; D unresolved. The CDR3 has 13 amino acids. Per the germline V gene, CDR1 is LGHNA and CDR2 is YSLEER. The chain's CDR3 is CASSQDISYEQYF. DNA for the CDR3: TGTGCCAGCAGCCAAGACATCTCCTACGAGCAGTACTTC.

This chain joins TRBV4-1 and TRBJ2-3; D uncertain. V was clipped by 1 base and J by 0 bases, with 5 bases between them. CDR3 size: 14 residues. Germline CDR1 and CDR2: MGHRA and YSYEKL. The DNA of the CDR3 is TGCGCCAGCAGCCAAGGTTGGAGCACAGATACGCAGTATTTT. The encoded protein is CASSQGWSTDTQYF.

This clonotype came up many times. The chain is built from TRBV12-3 or TRBV12-4 and TRBJ1-1; unclear D gene. V lost 5 bases and J lost 5, with 21 bases in between. There are 16 residues in the CDR3. In DNA, the CDR3 is TGTGCCAGCAGTCGGGGAGGGTTCTCTGGCGCAACTGAAGCTTTCTTT. As protein: CASSRGGFSGATEAFF.